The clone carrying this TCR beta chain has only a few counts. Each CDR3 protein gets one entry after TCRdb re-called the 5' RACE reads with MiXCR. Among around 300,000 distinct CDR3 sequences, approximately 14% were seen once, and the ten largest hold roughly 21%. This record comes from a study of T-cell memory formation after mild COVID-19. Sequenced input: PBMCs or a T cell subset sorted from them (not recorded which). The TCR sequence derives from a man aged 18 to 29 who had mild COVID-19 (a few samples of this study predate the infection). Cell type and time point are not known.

The CDR3 sequence is CSVDPGWIYTDTQYF. The DNA for the CDR3 is TGCAGCGTTGACCCAGGGTGGATTTACACAGATACGCAGTATTTT. The rearrangement joins TRBV29-1 to TRBJ2-3; D possibly corresponds to TRBD1 (5 bases). V lost 3 bases, J lost 2 bases, and 15 bases lay in between. The CDR3 is 15 residues long. The germline gives CDR1 SQVTM, CDR2 ANQGSEA.